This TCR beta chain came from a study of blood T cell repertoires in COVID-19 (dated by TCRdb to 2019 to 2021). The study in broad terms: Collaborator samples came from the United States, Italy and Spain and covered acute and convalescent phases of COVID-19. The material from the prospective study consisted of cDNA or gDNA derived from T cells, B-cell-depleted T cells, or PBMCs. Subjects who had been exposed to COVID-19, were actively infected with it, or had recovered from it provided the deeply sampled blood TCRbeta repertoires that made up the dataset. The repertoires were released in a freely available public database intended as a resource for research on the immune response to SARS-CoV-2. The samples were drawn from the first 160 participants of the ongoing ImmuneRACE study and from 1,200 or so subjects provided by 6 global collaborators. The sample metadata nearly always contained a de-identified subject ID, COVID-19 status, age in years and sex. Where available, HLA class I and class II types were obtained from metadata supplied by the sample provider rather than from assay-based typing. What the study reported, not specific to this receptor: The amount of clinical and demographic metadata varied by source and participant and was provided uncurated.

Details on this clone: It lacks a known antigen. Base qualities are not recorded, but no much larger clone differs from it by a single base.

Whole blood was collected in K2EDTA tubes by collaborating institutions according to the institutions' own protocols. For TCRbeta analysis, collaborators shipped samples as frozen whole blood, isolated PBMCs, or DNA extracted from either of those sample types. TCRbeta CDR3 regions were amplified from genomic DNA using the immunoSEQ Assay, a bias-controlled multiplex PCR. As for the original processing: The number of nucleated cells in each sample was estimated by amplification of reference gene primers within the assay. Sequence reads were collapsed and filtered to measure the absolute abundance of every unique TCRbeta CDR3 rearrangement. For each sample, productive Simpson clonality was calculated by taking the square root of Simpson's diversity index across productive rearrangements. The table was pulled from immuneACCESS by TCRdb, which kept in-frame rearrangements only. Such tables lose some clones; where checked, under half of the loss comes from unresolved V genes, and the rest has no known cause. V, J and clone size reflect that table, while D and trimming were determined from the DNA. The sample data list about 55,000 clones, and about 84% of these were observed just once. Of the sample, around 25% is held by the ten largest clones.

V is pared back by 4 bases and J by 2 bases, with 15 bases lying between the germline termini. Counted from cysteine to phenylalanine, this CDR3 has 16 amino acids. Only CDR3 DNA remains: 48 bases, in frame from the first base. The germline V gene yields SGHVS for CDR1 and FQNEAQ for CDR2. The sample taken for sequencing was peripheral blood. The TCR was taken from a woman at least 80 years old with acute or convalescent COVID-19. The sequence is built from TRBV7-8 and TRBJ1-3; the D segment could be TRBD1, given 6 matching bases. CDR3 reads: CASSSEAGTPGNTIYF. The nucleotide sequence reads TGTGCCAGCAGCTCGGAGGCCGGGACACCTGGAAACACCATATATTTT.